The clone carrying this TCR beta chain was observed a handful of times. Antigen unknown. TCRdb recomputed calls from the RT-PCR reads with MiXCR, one row per CDR3 protein. The repertoire has approximately 1,500 distinct CDR3 sequences, roughly nine tenths of them found once; the top ten carry 5%. Germline values: CDR1 MNHEY, CDR2 SMNVEV (reference sequence). The CDR3 contains 15 residues. V lost 6 bases, J lost 0 bases, and 6 bases stayed unmatched. The data are from a study of yellow fever vaccine responses in identical twins. Study-wide results and limits: It has been reported that, in twins, the vaccine T cell response seemed partly convergent and partly personalized.

The specimen was T cells from blood (PBMCs), unsorted or a sorted subset (not recorded which), collected before or after yellow fever vaccination (not recorded which). The TCR sequence derives from a woman younger than 35 who received the yellow fever vaccine. V is TRBV27 and J is TRBJ2-7; 9 bases fit TRBD1. The CDR3: CASSRDRVISYEQYF. The CDR3 DNA is TGTGCCAGCAGCAGGGACAGGGTGATCTCCTACGAGCAGTACTTC.